The rows below give T cell receptor beta chains drawn from one sample of a study of cytomegalovirus exposure and HLA in healthy donors. Sequencing used immunoSEQ multiplex PCR; TCRdb keeps in-frame clones, though not all of them. The sample has roughly 150,000 clones; roughly 77% are singletons. The sequencing input was PBMCs. The receptors were gathered from a man between 18 and 35 years old in good health and CMV-seropositive. Each CDR3 is given with its conserved first and last residue. Each record gives: V gene, J gene, D gene, clone size, CDR3 protein, CDR3 DNA. A D gene is named only where the DNA matches it firmly. Some rows have no size entry. The others give once, few or many, or a class for an expanded clone.

>TRBV7-9|TRBJ2-7|TRBD1|.
CASTPRGTYYEQYF
TGTGCCAGCACCCCCAGGGGGACATACTACGAGCAGTACTTC
>TRBV28|TRBJ2-7|.|.
CASSRGSDPQYF
TGTGCCAGCAGTCGAGGGAGCGACCCGCAGTACTTC
>TRBV30|TRBJ1-1|.|.
CAWSVGRGNTEAFF
TGTGCCTGGAGTGTTGGCAGGGGGAACACTGAAGCTTTCTTT
>TRBV4-2|TRBJ2-2|TRBD2|.
CASSQAPITSGGELFF
TGTGCCAGCAGCCAAGCCCCTATTACTAGCGGAGGGGAGCTGTTTTTT
>TRBV6-6|TRBJ2-1|.|few
CASLSAGYNEQFF
TGTGCCAGCCTTTCGGCGGGTTACAATGAGCAGTTCTTC
>TRBV6-1|TRBJ2-5|TRBD1|.
CASSDRGLLETQYF
TGTGCCAGCAGTGACAGGGGGTTGTTAGAGACCCAGTACTTC
>TRBV5-1|TRBJ1-1|.|.
CASSFPGGTEAFF
TGCGCCAGCAGCTTCCCGGGGGGCACTGAAGCTTTCTTT
>TRBV6-5|TRBJ1-1|.|few
CASTPPGRANTEAFF
TGTGCCAGCACCCCCCCGGGCAGGGCGAACACTGAAGCTTTCTTT
>TRBV19|TRBJ2-2|.|.
CATQLSTGSPGELFF
TGTGCCACCCAGCTCTCAACAGGGAGTCCCGGGGAGCTGTTTTTT
>TRBV28|TRBJ2-7|.|.
CASSYREYEQYF
TGTGCCAGCAGTTACAGGGAGTACGAGCAGTACTTC
>TRBV28|TRBJ2-7|TRBD2|once
CASSVTSGDEQYF
TGTGCCAGCAGTGTGACTAGCGGGGACGAGCAGTACTTC
>TRBV6-5|TRBJ1-1|.|once
CASSWGVSADTEAFF
TGTGCCAGCAGTTGGGGGGTGAGCGCTGACACTGAAGCTTTCTTT
>TRBV5-6|TRBJ2-7|TRBD2|once
CASSFYIGLAGAEQYF
TGTGCCAGCAGCTTTTATATCGGTCTAGCGGGGGCCGAGCAGTACTTC
>TRBV27|TRBJ2-7|.|.
CASSSLRGEQYF
TGTGCCAGCAGTTCCCTCCGGGGCGAGCAGTACTTC
>TRBV6-5|TRBJ1-5|TRBD1|.
CASRGQGGQPQHF
TGTGCCAGCAGAGGACAGGGTGGTCAGCCCCAGCATTTT
>TRBV28|TRBJ2-7|.|few
CASRRGEGSYEQYF
TGTGCCAGCCGCCGGGGTGAAGGGAGCTACGAGCAGTACTTC
>TRBV9|TRBJ2-1|.|.
CASSAGGQGYYNEQFF
TGTGCCAGCAGCGCCGGGGGGCAGGGGTACTACAATGAGCAGTTCTTC
>TRBV6-1|TRBJ2-1|TRBD1|few
CASKTGDNEQFF
TGTGCCAGTAAAACAGGGGACAATGAGCAGTTCTTC
>TRBV6-6|TRBJ2-2|TRBD1|few
CASSYRTGKKTGELFF
TGTGCCAGCAGTTATAGGACAGGGAAAAAGACCGGGGAGCTGTTTTTT
>TRBV15|TRBJ1-2|TRBD1|.
CATSRWDSSSYGYTF
TGTGCCACCAGCAGGTGGGACAGCTCCTCCTATGGCTACACCTTC
>TRBV27|TRBJ2-3|.|.
CASSPYSTDTQYF
TGTGCCAGCAGTCCCTATAGCACAGATACGCAGTATTTT
>TRBV14|TRBJ2-2|TRBD1|.
CASSPQGVNTGELFF
TGTGCCAGCAGCCCACAGGGGGTAAACACCGGGGAGCTGTTTTTT
>TRBV11-2|TRBJ2-1|TRBD2|.
CASSQIGGVWRAASSEQFF
TGTGCCAGCAGCCAGATCGGGGGGGTCTGGCGAGCCGCCTCTTCTGAGCAGTTCTTC